The 21 T cell receptor beta chains presented below share a single source sample, sequenced in a study of Tregs in tolerant kidney transplant recipients. This table comes from immunoSEQ multiplex PCR, and its TCRdb copy is limited to in-frame clones, with some not included. Of 35,000 to 50,000 clones in the sample, roughly 95% were seen once. These receptors lack a known antigen. Specimen: Tregs from blood cultured with allogeneic cells. The receptors here all came from a human donor in good health.

The V call is TRBV2, the J call TRBJ1-5; D is perhaps TRBD1 (5 bases). V shed 7 bases and J shed 3 bases, with 13 bases lying between them. The CDR3 extends over 14 amino acids. CDR1 SNHLY and CDR2 FYNNEI come from the germline V gene. CDR3 nucleotide sequence: TGTGCCAGCACCCGAGACAGCATCAATCAGCCCCAGCATTTT. Translation: CASTRDSINQPQHF.

This sequence joins TRBV7-9 and TRBJ2-1; D gene ambiguous. V lost 1 base and J 4 bases, leaving 5 bases between the germline ends. Germline CDR1 and CDR2: SEHNR and FQNEAQ (reference sequence). The CDR3 consists of 13 residues. The CDR3 reads CASSLGRYNEQFF. Written as DNA, the CDR3 is TGTGCCAGCAGCTTAGGGAGATACAATGAGCAGTTCTTC.

V and J are TRBV5-1 and TRBJ2-1; D is uncertain. Trimming removed 6 bases from V and 9 bases from J, with 25 bases in between. The CDR3 spans 16 residues. Germline-derived CDR1 and CDR2 are SGHRS and YFSETQ. CDR3 in amino acids: CASNVSPGPPSAEQFF. CDR3 bases: TGCGCCAGCAACGTCTCTCCGGGCCCCCCTTCGGCTGAGCAGTTCTTC. The variable domain in full, completed from reference TRBV5-1 and TRBJ2-1, reads KAGVTQTPRYLIKTRGQQVTLSCSPISGHRSVSWYQQTPGQGLQFLFEYFSETQRNKGNFPGRFSGRQFSNSRSEMNVSTLELGDSALYLCASNVSPGPPSAEQFFGPGTRLTVL.

The chain joins TRBV10-3 to TRBJ1-1, with D possibly TRBD1 on 6 matching bases. Germline assignment: CDR1 ENHRY and CDR2 SYGVKD. The CDR3 is made up of 15 amino acids. Trimming left V 0 bases short and J 4 bases short, with 12 bases between. The DNA of the CDR3 is TGTGCCATCAGTGAGTCAAATGGGGGCTTCACTGAAGCTTTCTTT. The encoded protein is CAISESNGGFTEAFF.

The chain uses TRBV4-1 and TRBJ1-2; 9 positions agree with TRBD1. The germline V gene has CDR1 MGHRA and CDR2 YSYEKL. The J segment lost 0 bases and the V segment lost 4 bases, leaving 6 bases of the junction unmatched. There are 16 residues in the CDR3. In nucleotides, the CDR3 is TGCGCCAGCAGCCCGGGACAGGGCCTAGCTAACTATGGCTACACCTTC. Amino acid sequence: CASSPGQGLANYGYTF.

This clone was recorded only once. J is TRBJ2-3 and V is TRBV2, with D uncertain. Looked up from germline, CDR1 is SNHLY and CDR2 is FYNNEI. V gave up 5 bases and J gave up 2 bases, with 5 bases separating them. The CDR3 runs 12 residues. The CDR3 region has the DNA TGTGCCAGCAGTTCTACCACAGATACGCAGTATTTT. Translation gives CASSSTTDTQYF.

The chain links TRBV6-5 to TRBJ1-2, with D possibly matching TRBD1 (5 bases). This CDR3 contains 12 residues. Germline CDR1 MNHEY, CDR2 SVGAGI. Trimming left V 8 bases short and J 8 bases short, with 15 bases between. In nucleotides, the CDR3 is TGTGCCAGCTTCACTGTCTACAGGGGCTACACCTTC. Translating gives CASFTVYRGYTF.

This clone was seen just once. The chain has TRBV6-4 and TRBJ1-1; D gene unclear. CDR1 is MRHNA, CDR2 SNTAGT, per germline. The CDR3 is 13 amino acids. The V gene lost 7 bases and the J gene lost 0 bases, with 9 bases spanning the gap. The CDR3 loop is CASKETLNTEAFF. CDR3 sequence (DNA): TGTGCCAGCAAGGAGACGTTGAACACTGAAGCTTTCTTT.

The chain uses TRBV6-5 and TRBJ2-1; either TRBD1 or TRBD2 may fit D (5 bases each). Germline V CDR1 and CDR2: MNHEY, SVGAGI. The CDR3 spans 15 residues. The germline V and J ends were trimmed by 4 bases and 5 bases, with 15 bases remaining between them. CDR3 in amino acids: CASSWPRGGHNEQFF. CDR3 in DNA: TGTGCCAGCAGTTGGCCCCGGGGCGGCCACAATGAGCAGTTCTTC.

This CDR3 is CASSPGLLNTGELFF. CDR3 nucleotide sequence: TGTGCCAGCTCCCCAGGACTCTTAAACACCGGGGAGCTGTTTTTT. V is TRBV18 and J is TRBJ2-2, with D possibly TRBD2 on 5 matching bases. There are 15 residues in the CDR3. Germline CDR1 is KGHSH and CDR2 is LQKENI. V lost 6 bases and J lost 2, with 13 bases in between.

V gene TRBV19 combines with J gene TRBJ2-1, with D maybe TRBD1 (6 bases). There are 14 residues in the CDR3. Germline loops: CDR1 LNHDA, CDR2 SQIVND (reference sequence). The V gene lost 4 bases and the J gene lost 8 bases, with 15 bases spanning the gap. CDR3 amino acids: CASSTFGQIDEQFF. CDR3 sequence (DNA): TGTGCCAGTAGTACCTTCGGACAGATAGATGAGCAGTTCTTC.

The J gene is TRBJ1-2, the V gene TRBV7-2, with unresolved D. The CDR3 has 16 residues. The germline CDR1 and CDR2 sequences are SGHTA and FQGNSA. The V gene lost 1 base and the J gene lost 4 bases, with 16 bases spanning the gap. CDR3 residues: CASSLGLGLTSYGYTF. The CDR3 DNA is TGTGCCAGCAGCTTAGGGCTAGGCCTCACCTCCTATGGCTACACCTTC.

The genes are TRBV4-2 and TRBJ1-1, with 8 bases that match TRBD1. The CDR3 runs to 14 residues. Looked up from germline, CDR1 is LGHNA and CDR2 is YNFKEQ. Losses at the gene ends were 6 bases for V and 3 bases for J; bases not matched to a gene: 6. CDR3: CASRNTGGYTEAFF. CDR3 bases: TGTGCCAGCAGAAATACAGGGGGGTACACTGAAGCTTTCTTT.

The chain employs TRBV6-1 and TRBJ2-7, with D uncertain. This CDR3 is built from 13 residues. Germline V gene sequence: CDR1 MNHNS, CDR2 SASEGT. V was cut by 7 bases and J by 3 bases, with 13 bases left in between. CDR3 sequence: CASNFGRSYEQYF. CDR3 nucleotides: TGTGCCAGCAACTTCGGACGGAGCTACGAGCAGTACTTC.

CDR3 sequence reads: CASSLAPRVVGTEAFF. CDR3 bases: TGCGCCAGCAGCTTGGCCCCCAGGGTTGTGGGCACTGAAGCTTTCTTT. The chain has TRBV5-1 and TRBJ1-1; a possible D gene is TRBD1 (5 bases). Looked up from germline, CDR1 is SGHRS and CDR2 is YFSETQ. Trimming left V 0 bases short and J 4 bases short, with 16 bases between. The CDR3 runs to 16 residues. The variable domain in full, completed from reference TRBV5-1 and TRBJ1-1, reads KAGVTQTPRYLIKTRGQQVTLSCSPISGHRSVSWYQQTPGQGLQFLFEYFSETQRNKGNFPGRFSGRQFSNSRSEMNVSTLELGDSALYLCASSLAPRVVGTEAFFGQGTRLTVV.

This sequence joins TRBV9 and TRBJ2-1, with D possibly being TRBD1 (5 bases). The CDR3 totals 15 residues. From germline, CDR1 is SGDLS and CDR2 YYNGEE. Between the trimmed V and J ends, which lost 4 bases and 2 bases, there was a span of 13 bases. The CDR3 loop is CASSIQGRAYNEQFF. Here the CDR3 DNA reads TGTGCCAGCAGCATCCAGGGTAGGGCCTACAATGAGCAGTTCTTC.

V usage is TRBV5-1 and J usage is TRBJ2-7; D possibly corresponds to TRBD2 (6 bases). This CDR3 contains 14 residues. The germline CDR1 and CDR2 sequences are SGHRS and YFSETQ. V lost 0 bases and J 3 bases, leaving 10 bases between the germline ends. CDR3 protein: CASSLAFGGYEQYF. CDR3 nucleotides: TGCGCCAGCAGCTTGGCGTTCGGGGGCTACGAGCAGTACTTC.

The chain recombines TRBV5-1 with TRBJ2-7; possibly TRBD1 for D (6 bases). Trimming pared 4 bases from V and 2 bases from J, leaving 16 bases between. CDR3 length equals 15 residues. CDR1 and CDR2 (germline): SGHRS, YFSETQ. This CDR3 reads CASSIQTGSTYEQYF. CDR3 DNA: TGCGCCAGCAGCATCCAGACAGGATCCACCTACGAGCAGTACTTC.

The chain employs TRBV5-6 and TRBJ2-7; D is perhaps TRBD2 (5 bases). V lost 4 bases, J lost 12 bases, and 14 bases lay in between. The CDR3 extends over 11 amino acids. Germline V gene lookup returns CDR1 SGHDT and CDR2 YYEEEE. The CDR3 sequence: CASSQHGGWYF. In DNA form, the CDR3 reads TGTGCCAGCAGCCAACACGGAGGTTGGTACTTC.

The chain has TRBV7-9 and TRBJ2-7; D may be TRBD2 (5 bases). This CDR3 comprises 17 residues. V shed 3 bases and J shed 5 bases, with 23 bases lying between them. CDR1 SEHNR and CDR2 FQNEAQ come from the germline V gene (reference sequence). The CDR3 is CASSFLGEITRWDEQYF. The DNA for the CDR3 is TGTGCCAGCAGCTTCCTCGGGGAGATAACAAGGTGGGACGAGCAGTACTTC.

V and J are TRBV5-1 and TRBJ1-1; D is uncertain. Germline V gene sequence: CDR1 SGHRS, CDR2 YFSETQ. The CDR3 is 13 amino acids. V lost 2 bases, J lost 0 bases, and 5 bases lay in between. The CDR3 protein is CASSFLLNTEAFF. CDR3 DNA sequence: TGCGCCAGCAGCTTCTTGTTGAACACTGAAGCTTTCTTT.